A single TCR beta chain is shown here with its context. Its specificity is unknown. V lost 5 bases to trimming and J lost 9 bases; unmatched junction nucleotides: 14. CDR3 size: 16 residues. CDR1 and CDR2 from the germline V gene are SEHNR and FQNEAQ (reference sequence). This sample was included in a study of blood T cells in healthy people across ages. Whole-study findings and limits: It was the long-lived donors that had more naive CD4+ cells and higher diversity than aged donors.

With a J-beta primer mix and a sample-barcoded 5' primer, a second PCR ran about 6 to 11 cycles. TCRdb redid the calling of the 5' RACE reads with MiXCR, one entry per CDR3 protein. Of approximately 960,000 distinct CDR3 sequences listed, 25% to 35% are singletons. The same data also went into a second study, on T cells of mothers and their children. This second study says: Three healthy Caucasian mothers, along with their six children, served as the donors. The second PCR used the M1S primer, and this primer added sample barcodes and 2-4 random nucleotides. Every mother produced more than 10 million TCR beta CDR3 reads, whereas every child provided around 3 million.

This chain uses TRBV7-9 with TRBJ2-4, with 9 bases lining up with TRBD1. Source material: blood. The TCR sequence derives from a middle-aged woman in good health. CDR3 in amino acids: CASSLQRDREGGIQYF. For the CDR3, the DNA is TGTGCCAGCAGCCTGCAACGGGACAGGGAGGGCGGCATTCAGTACTTC.